The 6 T cell receptor beta chains below all came from one sample that was sequenced in a study of T cell repertoires in cytomegalovirus infection. TCRdb ran MiXCR on the reads and lists one entry per CDR3 protein. The sample has 200,000 to 250,000 distinct CDR3 sequences; roughly 22% are singletons. Sequencing was done on a sample of CD8+ T cells from PBMCs. All receptors come from a human donor in good health (CMV status not recorded). Some clones in this sample may be carry-over from other donors' samples.

This clonotype was detected ten times or more. This chain uses TRBV28 with TRBJ2-7; 7 bases are shared with TRBD1. The CDR3 runs 15 residues. V dropped 3 bases and J dropped 5; count of bases not matched to a gene: 10. Germline loops: CDR1 MDHEN, CDR2 SYDVKM. DNA for the CDR3: TGTGCCAGCAGTTTGCTACAGGGGTATGGGAACGAGCAGTACTTC. It yields the protein CASSLLQGYGNEQYF.

The chain carries TRBV12-3 or TRBV12-4 and TRBJ2-1, with D perhaps being TRBD1 or TRBD2 (5 bases each). The V and J ends lost 6 bases and 4 bases respectively, with 16 bases between them. The CDR3 has 15 residues. The CDR3 nucleotides are TGTGCCAGCAGCCCGTATGGGGGAGATTACAATGAGCAGTTCTTC. Protein product: CASSPYGGDYNEQFF.

The CDR3: CSAASGGAHEQFF. CDR3 DNA sequence: TGCAGTGCAGCTAGCGGGGGGGCCCATGAGCAGTTCTTC. The gene calls are TRBV20-1 and TRBJ2-1; 12 bases fit TRBD2. The CDR3 is made up of 13 amino acids. The V and J ends lost 6 bases and 8 bases, in that order; junction bases with no gene match: 5. Germline V lookup: CDR1 DFQATT, CDR2 SNEGSKA (reference sequence).

This clonotype has more than one count but fewer than ten. This chain joins TRBV20-1 and TRBJ2-4; D not certain. The germline gives CDR1 DFQATT, CDR2 SNEGSKA (reference sequence). The V end was cut by 6 bases, the J end by 1 base, with 10 bases between. CDR3 length: 13 amino acids. The CDR3 reads CSAQSLAKNIQYF. In DNA, the CDR3 is TGCAGTGCCCAATCTTTGGCCAAAAACATTCAGTACTTC.

As to this clonotype: At one of its ends the junction is not consistent with the germline gene, which may arise from a read error. V is TRBV3-1 and J is TRBJ1-2; D gene ambiguous. Germline V lookup: CDR1 LGHDT, CDR2 YNNKEL (reference sequence). The CDR3 runs 15 residues. The CDR3 DNA reads TGTGCCAACAGCCAAGAGTTCCTCCAGCTCAATGGCTACACCTTC. As protein: CANSQEFLQLNGYTF.

The genes are TRBV29-1 and TRBJ1-1, with 10 bases that match TRBD1. The CDR3 runs to 11 residues. Germline trimming cut 6 bases from V and 8 bases from J; bases unmatched to any gene: 3. Germline lookup yields CDR1 SQVTM and CDR2 ANQGSEA. The CDR3 reads CSVAGQGEAFF. CDR3 DNA sequence: TGCAGCGTAGCGGGACAGGGGGAAGCTTTCTTT.